The 8 T cell receptor beta chains below were found in one sample sequenced in a study of cytotoxic CD8 clonotypes in ibrutinib-treated CLL. The repertoire was sequenced with immunoSEQ multiplex PCR; TCRdb's copy has only in-frame clones and lacks some. The sample lists some 290,000 clones, more than 65% occurring once. The specimen was PBMCs, collected before ibrutinib treatment. Receptor source: a human donor with chronic lymphocytic leukemia.

This clone showed up just a few times. The chain carries TRBV5-6 and TRBJ2-5; 8 bases match TRBD1. Per germline, CDR1 SGHDT and CDR2 YYEEEE. Germline trimming cut 4 bases from V and 5 bases from J; bases unmatched to any gene: 7. The CDR3 is 14 amino acids. The DNA of the CDR3 is TGTGCCAGCAGCACGGACAGGGTCTGGGAGACCCAGTACTTC. Encoded protein: CASSTDRVWETQYF.

The V call is TRBV18, the J call TRBJ2-1; no clear D gene. The CDR3 has 16 amino acids. CDR1 and CDR2 (germline): KGHSH, LQKENI. Trimming stripped 4 bases from V and 2 bases from J, with 15 bases between. This chain's CDR3 is CASSRITEYTYNEQFF. The CDR3 DNA reads TGTGCCAGCTCACGAATAACAGAATATACCTACAATGAGCAGTTCTTC.

This clone is a singleton in its sample. This sequence joins TRBV15 and TRBJ2-7; 9 nucleotides align to TRBD2. Germline V lookup: CDR1 LNHNV, CDR2 YYDKDF (reference sequence). This CDR3 contains 16 residues. Germline trimming cut 3 bases from V and 6 bases from J; bases unmatched to any gene: 12. CDR3 coding DNA: TGTGCCACCAGCAGTGATTTGGCGGGAGGGCTGAGCGAGCAGTACTTC. Its protein is CATSSDLAGGLSEQYF.

The V gene is TRBV5-4, the J gene TRBJ1-2, with TRBD1 matching over 7 bases. Germline values: CDR1 SGHNT, CDR2 YYREEE (reference sequence). The CDR3 is made up of 14 amino acids. V dropped 5 bases and J dropped 4; count of bases not matched to a gene: 8. In DNA form, the CDR3 reads TGTGCCAGCAGAGAGACAGGGATCGTCTATGGCTACACCTTC. Protein sequence: CASRETGIVYGYTF. Supplemented by reference TRBV5-4 and TRBJ1-2, the full variable domain reads ETGVTQSPTHLIKTRGQQVTLRCSSQSGHNTVSWYQQALGQGPQFIFQYYREEENGRGNFPPRFSGLQFPNYSSELNVNALELDDSALYLCASRETGIVYGYTFGSGTRLTVV.

The V gene is TRBV19, the J gene TRBJ1-4; 10 bases are a match to TRBD1. This CDR3 has 16 residues. The V segment lost 6 bases and the J segment 6 bases; nucleotides outside the gene matches: 10. Germline-derived CDR1 and CDR2 are LNHDA and SQIVND (reference sequence). The CDR3 is CASRPGQGGSYEKLFF. CDR3 nucleotide sequence: TGTGCCAGTAGACCAGGACAGGGGGGGAGTTATGAAAAACTGTTTTTT.

As for this clone: A junction boundary mismatches the germline segment, possibly from a read error. V usage is TRBV2 and J usage is TRBJ1-5; the match to TRBD1 covers 10 bases. This CDR3 has 16 residues. Per the germline V gene, CDR1 is SNHLY and CDR2 is FYNNEI. The CDR3 DNA follows: TGTGCCAGCAGGGAAGGGGGGGACAGGGGAAGTCAGCCCCAGCATTTT. Its protein is CASREGGDRGSQPQHF.

The gene calls are TRBV4-3 and TRBJ2-1, with 7 bases fitting TRBD2. Germline CDR1 LGHNA, CDR2 YSLEER. Trimming at V came to 0 bases and at J to 9 bases, leaving 8 bases not matched to a gene. This CDR3 has 15 amino acids. Written as DNA, the CDR3 is TGCGCCAGCAGCCAAGATCCCCGGGAGGCGAGTGAGCAGTTCTTC. As protein: CASSQDPREASEQFF.

The chain links TRBV9 to TRBJ1-4; D may be TRBD1 (5 bases). The ends were cut back, 3 bases at V and 3 bases at J, with 9 bases in the middle. CDR1 is SGDLS and CDR2 is YYNGEE in the germline V gene. The CDR3 covers 14 residues. In DNA form, the CDR3 reads TGTGCCAGCAGCGAGGACATTTCTAATGAAAAACTGTTTTTT. It yields the protein CASSEDISNEKLFF. The full variable domain, completed using reference TRBV9 and TRBJ1-4, is DSGVTQTPKHLITATGQRVTLRCSPRSGDLSVYWYQQSLDQGLQFLIQYYNGEERAKGNILERFSAQQFPDLHSELNLSSLELGDSALYFCASSEDISNEKLFFGSGTQLSVL.